This T cell receptor (beta chain) comes out of a study of blood T cell repertoires in COVID-19. About the study: From the United States, Italy and Spain came samples of acute and convalescent COVID-19. Sample material is recorded as cDNA or gDNA derived from T cells, B-cell-depleted T cells, or PBMCs.

The authors' processing: Nucleated cell counts were estimated from reference gene primer amplification. The data were produced by immunoSEQ multiplex PCR, yet TCRdb's version contains in-frame clones alone and is incomplete. V, J and clone size are taken as reported in that table, and D and trimming were inferred from the DNA itself. The sample has 140,000 to 150,000 clones; approximately 80% are singletons. Trimming stripped 2 bases from V and 4 bases from J, with 9 bases between. Germline V lookup: CDR1 SGHNT, CDR2 YYREEE (reference sequence). The CDR3 contains 13 residues. The sequence was collected from a man in his fifties or sixties with active or convalescent COVID-19. The chain is built from TRBV5-4 and TRBJ1-2; TRBD1 might be the D (5 bases). Sequenced input: peripheral blood. CDR3 sequence reads: CASSFGGFYGYTF. DNA for the CDR3: TGTGCCAGCAGCTTCGGGGGGTTCTATGGCTACACCTTC. The full variable domain, completed using reference TRBV5-4 and TRBJ1-2, is ETGVTQSPTHLIKTRGQQVTLRCSSQSGHNTVSWYQQALGQGPQFIFQYYREEENGRGNFPPRFSGLQFPNYSSELNVNALELDDSALYLCASSFGGFYGYTFGSGTRLTVV.